The present entry profiles one T cell receptor (beta chain) with its context. Its antigen is not identified. These data belong to a study of T cell responses to AZD1222 COVID-19 vaccine. Using immunoSEQ multiplex PCR, the repertoire was profiled, and TCRdb retains in-frame clones only, with some absent. The repertoire holds approximately 94,000 clones, with just under 90% as singletons. Germline values: CDR1 SGHRS, CDR2 YFSETQ. After removal of 3 bases from V and 2 bases from J, the junction contained 5 bases not matched to a gene. The length of the CDR3 is 15 residues. Study-wide results and limits: It should be noted that donors were predominantly white British and more often female, and clonal diversity was possibly underestimated. Repertoires were sampled only after the peak T cell response.

The chain couples TRBV5-1 to TRBJ1-2, with 9 bases matching TRBD1. The sample was peripheral blood, taken on day 0 of AZD1222 vaccination. This sequence was found in an adult in good health. The CDR3 DNA follows: TGCGCCAGCAGCTCGACAGGGGGAAGGAACTATGGCTACACCTTC. It codes for CASSSTGGRNYGYTF.